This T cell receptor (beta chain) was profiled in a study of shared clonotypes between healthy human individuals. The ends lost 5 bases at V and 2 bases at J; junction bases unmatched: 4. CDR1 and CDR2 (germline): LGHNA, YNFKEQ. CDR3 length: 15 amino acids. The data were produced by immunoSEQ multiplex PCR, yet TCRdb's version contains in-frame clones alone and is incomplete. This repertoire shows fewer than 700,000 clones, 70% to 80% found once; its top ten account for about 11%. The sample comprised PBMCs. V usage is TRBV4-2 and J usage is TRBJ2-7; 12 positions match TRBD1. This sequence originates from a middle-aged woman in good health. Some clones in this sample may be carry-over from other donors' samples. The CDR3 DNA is TGTGCCAGCAGCTTCCGGGACAGGGGGCCCTACGAGCAGTACTTC. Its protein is CASSFRDRGPYEQYF.